This T cell receptor (beta chain) came from a study of blood T cell repertoires in COVID-19. Study information: COVID-19 samples, acute and convalescent, were from the United States, Italy and Spain.

Original analysis: The authors estimated nucleated cell counts from reference gene primer amplification. Some clones are missing from TCRdb's copy, which holds only in-frame ones; the method was immunoSEQ multiplex PCR. V, J and clone size are taken as reported in that table, and D and trimming were inferred from the DNA itself. The sample has around 150,000 clones; roughly 90% are singletons. Followed longitudinally, the Seattle patients had been enrolled during active infection. J gave up 3 bases and V 4 bases, and 3 bases lay outside the gene matches. The germline CDR1 and CDR2 sequences are SGHRS and YFSETQ. This CDR3 spans 14 amino acids.

This TCR was sampled from a man aged 25 to 45 with COVID-19, enrolled during active disease. The sample was peripheral blood. The V call is TRBV5-1, the J call TRBJ1-4; 7 bases map to TRBD1. CDR3 region: CASSTGTANEKLFF. CDR3 nucleotide sequence: TGCGCCAGCAGCACCGGGACAGCTAATGAAAAACTGTTTTTT.